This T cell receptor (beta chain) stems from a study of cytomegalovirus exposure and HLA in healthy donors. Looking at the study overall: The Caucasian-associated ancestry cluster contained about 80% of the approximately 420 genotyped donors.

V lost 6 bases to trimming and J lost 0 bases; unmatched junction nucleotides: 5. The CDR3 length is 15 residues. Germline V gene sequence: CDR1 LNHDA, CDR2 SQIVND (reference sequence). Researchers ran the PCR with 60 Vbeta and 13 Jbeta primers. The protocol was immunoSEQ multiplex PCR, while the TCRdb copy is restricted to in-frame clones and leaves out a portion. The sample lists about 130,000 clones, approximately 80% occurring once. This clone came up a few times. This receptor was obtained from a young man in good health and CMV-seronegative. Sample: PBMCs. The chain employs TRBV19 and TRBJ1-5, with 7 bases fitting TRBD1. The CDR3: CASRETGTSNQPQHF. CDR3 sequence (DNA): TGTGCCAGTAGAGAGACAGGGACTAGCAATCAGCCCCAGCATTTT. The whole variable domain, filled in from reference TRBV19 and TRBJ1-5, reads DGGITQSPKYLFRKEGQNVTLSCEQNLNHDAMYWYRQDPGQGLRLIYYSQIVNDFQKGDIAEGYSVSREKKESFPLTVTSAQKNPTAFYLCASRETGTSNQPQHFGDGTRLSIL.